The 20 T cell receptor beta chains reported below all come from one sample, sequenced in a study of blood T cell repertoires in COVID-19. Assay: immunoSEQ multiplex PCR; the TCRdb copy retains only in-frame clones and omits some. The repertoire has 75,000 to 95,000 clones, under 80% of them found once; the top ten carry 3% to 4.5%. The sample consisted of peripheral blood. The receptors shown here come from a man aged 70 or older with COVID-19, enrolled during active disease.

The genes are TRBV24-1 and TRBJ2-1, with 13 nucleotides matching TRBD2. The V and J ends lost 6 bases and 7 bases, in that order; junction bases with no gene match: 5. The germline V gene encodes CDR1 KGHDR and CDR2 SFDVKD. This CDR3 region has 15 residues. For the CDR3, the DNA is TGTGCCACCAGTACCTCGGGACTAGCGGGGAATGAGCAGTTCTTC. Residues: CATSTSGLAGNEQFF.

CDR3 in DNA: TGTGCCATCAGTGCGAGACAGGGGGCGTCCGCCGGGGAGCTGTTTTTT. Amino acid sequence: CAISARQGASAGELFF. The rearrangement uses TRBV10-3 and TRBJ2-2; 10 bases fit TRBD1. Germline-derived CDR1 and CDR2 are ENHRY and SYGVKD. This CDR3 has 16 amino acids. The V segment lost 4 bases and the J segment 6 bases; nucleotides outside the gene matches: 8.

The chain couples TRBV9 to TRBJ2-1; 11 positions agree with TRBD2. The CDR3 runs to 16 residues. CDR1 is SGDLS and CDR2 is YYNGEE in the germline V gene. V lost 3 bases and J lost 0; bases outside the gene matches: 2. This chain's CDR3 is CASSALAGASYNEQFF. As DNA, the CDR3 is TGTGCCAGCAGCGCACTAGCGGGAGCCTCCTACAATGAGCAGTTCTTC.

The chain joins TRBV21-1 to TRBJ2-3; TRBD2, as called in the table, went unchecked against the DNA. TRBV21-1 is a listed pseudogene. The CDR3 covers 14 residues. This CDR3 reads CASRPGLATDTQYF. CDR3 coding DNA: TGTGCCAGCAGACCGGGACTAGCCACAGATACGCAGTATTTT.

The chain joins TRBV7-2 to TRBJ2-7; 7 bases match TRBD2. V dropped 8 bases and J dropped 2; count of bases not matched to a gene: 6. This CDR3 is 13 amino acids long. Germline-derived CDR1 and CDR2 are SGHTA and FQGNSA. The CDR3 DNA reads TGTGCCAGCCTTAGCGGGTATACCTACGAGCAGTACTTC. Its translation is CASLSGYTYEQYF.

The chain links TRBV28 to TRBJ2-1; tentatively, D is TRBD2 (5 bases). This CDR3 region has 11 residues. Germline assignment: CDR1 MDHEN and CDR2 SYDVKM. Trimming shortened V by 6 bases and J by 6 bases, and 6 bases separated the two germline ends. The CDR3 reads CASRLVNEQFF. For the CDR3, the DNA is TGTGCCAGCAGACTAGTCAATGAGCAGTTCTTC.

The table lists this clone with a count of one. The identical CDR3 is also encoded by other nucleotide sequences in the sample. This chain joins TRBV7-2 and TRBJ2-5; weak D call: TRBD2 (6 bases). V dropped 5 bases and J dropped 2 bases, with 9 bases sitting between them. The CDR3 is made up of 13 amino acids. CDR1 is SGHTA and CDR2 is FQGNSA in the germline V gene. As DNA, the CDR3 is TGTGCCAGCAGCCGGGACTCGCAAGAGACCCAGTACTTC. Protein: CASSRDSQETQYF. The full variable domain, with the rest looked up from reference TRBV7-2 and TRBJ2-5, is GAGVSQSPSNKVTEKGKDVELRCDPISGHTALYWYRQSLGQGLEFLIYFQGNSAPDKSGLPSDRFSAERTGGSVSTLTIQRTQQEDSAVYLCASSRDSQETQYFGPGTRLLVL.

The V and J genes are TRBV6-2 or TRBV6-3 and TRBJ2-1; TRBD2 matches 11 bases. Germline CDR1 reads MNHEY; CDR2 reads SVGEGT. This CDR3 region has 18 residues. The trim removed 0 bases at V and 6 bases at J, leaving 10 bases unmatched. CDR3 DNA sequence: TGTGCCAGCAGTTACTCCCCCCTCGGGACTAGCGGCCTCAATGAGCAGTTCTTC. Its protein is CASSYSPLGTSGLNEQFF.

This chain links TRBV2 with TRBJ1-2; 11 bases match TRBD1. CDR1 SNHLY and CDR2 FYNNEI come from the germline V gene. The CDR3 spans 13 residues. J lost 5 bases, V lost 6 bases, and 2 bases had no gene match. This chain's CDR3 is CASRGDRGYGYTF. Written as DNA, the CDR3 is TGTGCCAGCAGGGGGGACAGGGGGTATGGCTACACCTTC.

This chain joins TRBV9 and TRBJ1-6; D is unclear. Deletions cut 0 bases from V and 5 bases from J, with 6 bases between. The V gene's germline CDR1 is SGDLS and CDR2 YYNGEE. The CDR3 is 14 residues long. CDR3 nucleotide sequence: TGTGCCAGCAGCGTAGGCAGGCATAATTCACCCCTCCACTTT. It codes for CASSVGRHNSPLHF.

The chain joins TRBV18 to TRBJ2-7, with a weak D call TRBD2 (5 bases). This CDR3 is built from 16 residues. The V end lost 3 bases, the J end lost 7 bases, and 22 bases lay between the germline ends. Germline V gene data show CDR1 as KGHSH and CDR2 as LQKENI. This CDR3 is CASSPYRAGPSGEQYF. In nucleotides, the CDR3 is TGTGCCAGCTCACCTTATAGGGCGGGTCCCTCGGGTGAGCAGTACTTC.

The J gene is TRBJ2-1, the V gene TRBV28, with TRBD1 matching over 8 bases. The length of the CDR3 is 12 residues. Germline lookup yields CDR1 MDHEN and CDR2 SYDVKM. V lost 5 bases to trimming and J lost 8 bases; unmatched junction nucleotides: 2. The CDR3 loop is CASSPGGDEQFF. Here the CDR3 DNA reads TGTGCCAGCAGTCCAGGGGGCGATGAGCAGTTCTTC. Variable domain in full (rest from reference TRBV28 and TRBJ2-1): DVKVTQSSRYLVKRTGEKVFLECVQDMDHENMFWYRQDPGLGLRLIYFSYDVKMKEKGDIPEGYSVSREKKERFSLILESASTNQTSMYLCASSPGGDEQFFGPGTRLTVL.

V and J are TRBV5-4 and TRBJ1-2, with D possibly TRBD1 on 6 matching bases. CDR1 and CDR2 from the germline V gene are SGHNT and YYREEE (reference sequence). The ends were cut back, 1 base at V and 4 bases at J, with 17 bases in the middle. This CDR3 is 16 amino acids long. CDR3 region: CASSLWEQGNGYGYTF. CDR3 bases: TGTGCCAGCAGCTTGTGGGAACAGGGCAATGGCTATGGCTACACCTTC.

V and J are TRBV7-9 and TRBJ2-5; tentative D call: TRBD2 (5 bases). Germline V CDR1 and CDR2: SEHNR, FQNEAQ (reference sequence). Trimming shortened V by 1 base and J by 4 bases, and 13 bases separated the two germline ends. CDR3 length equals 15 residues. DNA for the CDR3: TGTGCCAGCAGCTTAGAGTCAGGAACTAGAGAGACCCAGTACTTC. Translation: CASSLESGTRETQYF.

This sequence joins TRBV19 and TRBJ1-5; 9 nucleotides line up with TRBD1. V lost 0 bases, J lost 7 bases, and 10 bases stayed unmatched. The CDR3 spans 17 residues. Germline V CDR1 and CDR2: LNHDA, SQIVND (reference sequence). DNA of the CDR3: TGTGCCAGTAGTATAGAAGGGGTGGGACAGGGAAGGCAGCCCCAGCATTTT. Its translation: CASSIEGVGQGRQPQHF.

The count of this clone is one. This chain links TRBV5-1 with TRBJ2-1; D perhaps matches TRBD1 (5 bases). In germline, CDR1 is SGHRS, CDR2 YFSETQ. V lost 0 bases and J lost 6, with 16 bases in between. This CDR3 contains 16 residues. The CDR3 DNA sequence: TGCGCCAGCAGCTTGGCCTCTATAGGGGCCCGCAATGAGCAGTTCTTC. This codes for CASSLASIGARNEQFF.

Details on this clone: An end of the junction differs from the germline gene, which may be a read error. The V and J genes are TRBV12-3 or TRBV12-4 and TRBJ2-1, with 7 bases that match TRBD1. The CDR3 contains 12 residues. This CDR3 reads CASRQGVNEQFF. The CDR3 DNA is TGTGCGAGCAGACAGGGCGTTAATGAGCAGTTCTTC.

This chain links TRBV27 with TRBJ2-5; a possible D gene is TRBD1 (6 bases). This CDR3 comprises 14 residues. V lost 4 bases to trimming and J lost 0 bases, with 9 bases between them. Germline CDR1 is MNHEY and CDR2 is SMNVEV (reference sequence). The CDR3, as DNA: TGTGCCAGCAGTTCATACAGGGACCAAGAGACCCAGTACTTC. Amino acid sequence: CASSSYRDQETQYF.

The genes are TRBV6-2 or TRBV6-3 and TRBJ2-7; no clear D. The CDR3 spans 15 residues. Trimming removed 2 bases at V and 5 bases at J, with 16 bases between. Germline CDR1 MNHEY, CDR2 SVGEGT. The CDR3, as DNA: TGTGCCAGCAGTTACCTAGGTGGGTTAGTCGACGAGCAGTACTTC. Protein sequence: CASSYLGGLVDEQYF.

This clone occurred a few times. The V call is TRBV7-2, the J call TRBJ1-5, with D unclear. CDR1 SGHTA and CDR2 FQGNSA come from the germline V gene. CDR3 length: 12 amino acids. Between the trimmed V and J ends, which lost 5 bases and 6 bases, there was a span of 8 bases. The CDR3 DNA is TGTGCCAGCAGCCGACTCGGTCAGCCCCAGCATTTT. It codes for CASSRLGQPQHF.